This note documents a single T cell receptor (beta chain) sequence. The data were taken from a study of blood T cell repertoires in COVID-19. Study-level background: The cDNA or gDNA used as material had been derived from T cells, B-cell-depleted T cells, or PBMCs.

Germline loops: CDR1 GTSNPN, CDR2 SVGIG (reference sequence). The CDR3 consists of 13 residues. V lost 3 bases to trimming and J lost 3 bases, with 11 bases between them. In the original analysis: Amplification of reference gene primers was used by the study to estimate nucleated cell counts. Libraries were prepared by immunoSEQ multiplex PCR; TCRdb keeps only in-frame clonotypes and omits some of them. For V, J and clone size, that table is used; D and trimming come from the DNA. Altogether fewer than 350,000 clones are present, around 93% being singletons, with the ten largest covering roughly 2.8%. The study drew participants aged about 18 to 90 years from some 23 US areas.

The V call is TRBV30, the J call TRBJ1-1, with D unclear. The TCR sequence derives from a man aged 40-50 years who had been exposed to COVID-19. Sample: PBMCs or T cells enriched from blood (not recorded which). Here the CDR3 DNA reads TGTGCCTGGAGCGGGATCGGGGACACTGAAGCTTTCTTT. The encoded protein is CAWSGIGDTEAFF.